This TCR beta chain is drawn from a study of blood T cell repertoires in COVID-19. Measured with immunoSEQ multiplex PCR; TCRdb has only the in-frame clones, and not every one. The sample contains some 180,000 clones, 79% of which appear only once. This CDR3 has 15 amino acids. V shed 3 bases, J shed 7 bases, and the junction held 5 bases outside the gene matches. The V gene's germline CDR1 is LGHNA and CDR2 YNFKEQ. The sample was PBMCs or T cells enriched from blood (not recorded which). The TCR comes from a woman in her sixties or seventies in a cohort exposed to, infected with or recovered from COVID-19 (not recorded which). The V gene is TRBV4-2, the J gene TRBJ1-5; 11 bases align to TRBD1. This CDR3 reads CASSQDRGRRQPQHF. For the CDR3, the DNA is TGTGCCAGCAGCCAGGACAGGGGGCGGCGGCAGCCCCAGCATTTT.